The T cell receptor beta chain under discussion was sequenced for a study of T cell responses to AZD1222 COVID-19 vaccine. The method was immunoSEQ multiplex PCR; TCRdb's version includes in-frame clones alone and lacks a portion of them. This sample yields 130,000 to 150,000 clones, of which 82% are seen a single time; over 4% belongs to the top ten. V gave up 3 bases and J gave up 3 bases, with 6 bases separating them. Germline V lookup: CDR1 KGHSH, CDR2 LQKENI. This CDR3 comprises 13 residues. The receptor was derived from an adult in good health. V and J are TRBV18 and TRBJ2-1; D gene unclear. Sequencing was performed on peripheral blood, taken on day 0 of MenACWY control vaccination. The CDR3 DNA reads TGTGCCAGCTCACCTCCAGACTACAATGAGCAGTTCTTC. Protein product: CASSPPDYNEQFF.